This entry lists 28 T cell receptor beta chains sequenced from one sample in a study of OX40 agonist ivuxolimab in advanced cancers. Only in-frame clones appear in the TCRdb table, and some are missing; sequencing was by immunoSEQ multiplex PCR. The sample lists tens of thousands of clones; roughly 90% were seen once. This material consisted of CD4+ or CD8+ T cells sorted from blood, taken in a trial of the OX40 agonist ivuxolimab. Every receptor here comes from an adult with an advanced solid tumor such as melanoma, head and neck, liver or kidney cancer.

V gene TRBV21-1 combines with J gene TRBJ1-5; TRBD1, the table's D call, lacks a check against the DNA. TRBV21-1 has pseudogene status. This CDR3 has 19 amino acids. The CDR3 DNA follows: TGTGCCAGCAGCAAAGTCCAGGGAAGAACAGGGGACGGCAATCAGCCCCAGCATTTT. It translates to CASSKVQGRTGDGNQPQHF.

V and J are TRBV19 and TRBJ1-2, with D possibly being TRBD1 (5 bases). V was shortened by 7 bases and J by 7 bases, with 16 bases between the two germline ends. The CDR3 runs to 13 residues. Looked up from germline, CDR1 is LNHDA and CDR2 is SQIVND (reference sequence). The CDR3 loop reads CASTPARRGGYTF. CDR3 DNA: TGTGCCAGTACCCCAGCGAGGAGGGGTGGCTACACCTTC.

V is TRBV2 and J is TRBJ1-1, with D maybe TRBD1 (5 bases). Germline V CDR1 and CDR2: SNHLY, FYNNEI. There are 17 residues in the CDR3. The V and J ends lost 6 bases and 0 bases respectively, with 20 bases between them. The CDR3 region is CASRAIPTEKLNTEAFF. The CDR3 DNA is TGTGCCAGCAGAGCCATTCCGACAGAAAAGTTGAACACTGAAGCTTTCTTT.

The chain carries TRBV9 and TRBJ1-2; a possible D gene is TRBD1 (5 bases). CDR3 size: 13 residues. Trimming shortened V by 4 bases and J by 5 bases, and 12 bases separated the two germline ends. From germline, CDR1 is SGDLS and CDR2 YYNGEE. CDR3 nucleotide sequence: TGTGCCAGCAGCCGGGACGCCGGGTATGGCTACACCTTC. Its protein is CASSRDAGYGYTF.

J is TRBJ2-1 and V is TRBV15; D unresolved. Germline-derived CDR1 and CDR2 are LNHNV and YYDKDF (reference sequence). CDR3 length: 13 amino acids. With 5 bases removed from V and 7 bases from J, the gap between germline ends came to 12 bases. CDR3: CATSAYLTNEQFF. As DNA, the CDR3 is TGTGCCACCAGCGCCTACCTAACGAATGAGCAGTTCTTC. The full variable domain, in which reference TRBV15 and TRBJ2-1 provide the parts outside the CDR3, is DAMVIQNPRYQVTQFGKPVTLSCSQTLNHNVMYWYQQKSSQAPKLLFHYYDKDFNNEADTPDNFQSRRPNTSFCFLDIRSPGLGDTAMYLCATSAYLTNEQFFGPGTRLTVL.

V and J are TRBV5-1 and TRBJ2-7, with D perhaps TRBD1 (6 bases). The length of the CDR3 is 17 residues. V shed 4 bases and J shed 0 bases, with 20 bases lying between them. Germline values: CDR1 SGHRS, CDR2 YFSETQ. CDR3 coding DNA: TGCGCCAGCAGCACCACAGGGACCCCGAGGAGCTCCTACGAGCAGTACTTC. It specifies CASSTTGTPRSSYEQYF.

The V gene is TRBV7-9, the J gene TRBJ2-7; 7 bases align to TRBD2. Trimming at V came to 0 bases and at J to 4 bases, leaving 3 bases not matched to a gene. The CDR3 spans 14 residues. The germline V gene has CDR1 SEHNR and CDR2 FQNEAQ (reference sequence). The DNA of the CDR3 is TGTGCCAGCAGCTTAGCGGGAGGGCCGTACGAGCAGTACTTC. Encoded protein: CASSLAGGPYEQYF.

The rearrangement uses TRBV2 and TRBJ1-4; D perhaps matches TRBD1 (5 bases). The CDR3 totals 15 residues. Germline V CDR1 and CDR2: SNHLY, FYNNEI. V lost 1 base and J 8 bases, leaving 14 bases between the germline ends. The DNA of the CDR3 is TGTGCCAGCAGTGAAGAGGGTCAGGGTGGGGAAAAACTGTTTTTT. It encodes CASSEEGQGGEKLFF.

The gene calls are TRBV28 and TRBJ2-7, with D uncertain. The CDR3 spans 12 residues. Trimming pared 4 bases from V and 6 bases from J, leaving 10 bases between. Germline CDR1 and CDR2: MDHEN and SYDVKM. CDR3 DNA: TGTGCCAGCAGTTACGGGTTCCGCGAGCAGTACTTC. Encoded protein: CASSYGFREQYF.

J is TRBJ2-1 and V is TRBV5-6; 7 positions match TRBD2. Trimming removed 4 bases from V and 5 bases from J; junction bases left unmatched: 12. The CDR3 is made up of 16 amino acids. Germline V CDR1 and CDR2: SGHDT, YYEEEE. This CDR3 reads CASSRWGSGTHNEQFF. As DNA, the CDR3 is TGTGCCAGCAGCCGCTGGGGGAGCGGGACCCACAATGAGCAGTTCTTC.

The chain uses TRBV6-5 and TRBJ2-7; TRBD1 matches at 8 bases. V lost 7 bases and J lost 4; bases outside the gene matches: 6. Germline assignment: CDR1 MNHEY and CDR2 SVGAGI. The CDR3 loop spans 13 amino acids. The CDR3 nucleotides are TGTGCCAGCAAGGCAGGGGGCGGTTACGAGCAGTACTTC. Amino acids: CASKAGGGYEQYF.

V and J are TRBV20-1 and TRBJ1-1; D gene uncertain. Per germline, CDR1 DFQATT and CDR2 SNEGSKA (reference sequence). V was pared by 6 bases and J by 3 bases, with 8 bases between. The CDR3 totals 11 residues. DNA for the CDR3: TGCAGTGCCCAGCGGGACACTGAAGCTTTCTTT. It translates to CSAQRDTEAFF.

The V and J genes are TRBV14 and TRBJ2-5, with 9 bases aligning to TRBD1. Germline V gives CDR1 SGHDN, CDR2 FVKESK. This CDR3 comprises 16 residues. V lost 0 bases, J lost 5 bases, and 7 bases stayed unmatched. The chain's CDR3 is CASSQETGGAGETQYF. In nucleotides, the CDR3 is TGTGCCAGCAGCCAAGAAACAGGGGGCGCGGGGGAGACCCAGTACTTC. Together with reference TRBV14 and TRBJ2-5, the CDR3 gives the full variable domain: EAGVTQFPSHSVIEKGQTVTLRCDPISGHDNLYWYRRVMGKEIKFLLHFVKESKQDESGMPNNRFLAERTGGTYSTLKVQPAELEDSGVYFCASSQETGGAGETQYFGPGTRLLVL.

This chain uses TRBV18 with TRBJ1-1, with a weak D call TRBD1 (5 bases). This CDR3 has 14 amino acids. V was cut by 6 bases and J by 5 bases, with 16 bases left in between. The V gene's germline CDR1 is KGHSH and CDR2 LQKENI. CDR3 region: CASSPRRGETEAFF. The DNA of the CDR3 is TGTGCCAGCTCCCCAAGGCGAGGGGAGACTGAAGCTTTCTTT.

The chain carries TRBV2 and TRBJ2-1; D unclear. Trimming took off 6 bases at V and 3 bases at J, with 3 bases between the two ends. Germline V CDR1 and CDR2: SNHLY, FYNNEI. The CDR3 length is 11 residues. The chain's CDR3 is CASSYYNEQFF. As DNA, the CDR3 is TGTGCCAGCAGCTACTACAATGAGCAGTTCTTC.

V and J are TRBV13 and TRBJ1-6; D not resolved. The CDR3 length is 14 residues. In germline, CDR1 is PRHDT, CDR2 FYEKMQ (reference sequence). Between the trimmed V and J ends, which lost 1 base and 7 bases, there was a span of 8 bases. CDR3 protein: CASSLEAANSPLHF. The CDR3 DNA is TGTGCCAGCAGCTTAGAGGCAGCCAATTCACCCCTCCACTTT.

The chain recombines TRBV5-1 with TRBJ2-2; 12 nucleotides agree with TRBD2. Trimming cost V 3 bases and J 4 bases; bases outside gene matches: 4. CDR1 is SGHRS, CDR2 YFSETQ, per germline. The CDR3 has 16 residues. The CDR3 DNA sequence: TGCGCCAGCAGCTCCGGACTAGCGGGAATCACCGGGGAGCTGTTTTTT. Its translation: CASSSGLAGITGELFF.

This chain joins TRBV4-1 and TRBJ2-5, with a weak D call TRBD2 (6 bases). This CDR3 spans 17 amino acids. V was pared by 0 bases and J by 5 bases, with 19 bases between. CDR1 is MGHRA, CDR2 YSYEKL, per germline. CDR3 region: CASSQDPPGAAQETQYF. CDR3 in DNA: TGCGCCAGCAGCCAAGACCCTCCGGGAGCGGCCCAGGAGACCCAGTACTTC.

V is TRBV10-1 and J is TRBJ2-1; D may be TRBD2 (6 bases). The V gene's germline CDR1 is WNHNN and CDR2 SYGVQD (reference sequence). The ends were cut back, 3 bases at V and 6 bases at J, with 15 bases in the middle. The CDR3 has 15 amino acids. This CDR3 is CASSDKRESVNEQFF. DNA of the CDR3: TGCGCCAGCAGTGATAAACGGGAGTCCGTCAATGAGCAGTTCTTC.

The rearrangement links TRBV5-4 to TRBJ1-1; perhaps TRBD1 as D (6 bases). Germline V CDR1 and CDR2: SGHNT, YYREEE (reference sequence). V gave up 4 bases and J gave up 0 bases, with 13 bases separating them. CDR3 length equals 15 residues. CDR3 amino acids: CASSRPGVMNTEAFF. CDR3 bases: TGTGCCAGCAGCCGACCAGGGGTGATGAACACTGAAGCTTTCTTT. The whole variable domain, remainder taken from reference TRBV5-4 and TRBJ1-1, is ETGVTQSPTHLIKTRGQQVTLRCSSQSGHNTVSWYQQALGQGPQFIFQYYREEENGRGNFPPRFSGLQFPNYSSELNVNALELDDSALYLCASSRPGVMNTEAFFGQGTRLTVV.

V and J are TRBV11-2 and TRBJ2-7; perhaps TRBD1 as D (7 bases). V shed 0 bases and J shed 5 bases, with 14 bases lying between them. This CDR3 comprises 15 residues. Germline V gene sequence: CDR1 SGHAT, CDR2 FQNNGV. The CDR3 bases are TGTGCCAGCAGCTTAGATGACAGGGAGGTCCACGAGCAGTACTTC. This gives the protein CASSLDDREVHEQYF. The full variable domain, completed using reference TRBV11-2 and TRBJ2-7, is EAGVAQSPRYKIIEKRQSVAFWCNPISGHATLYWYQQILGQGPKLLIQFQNNGVVDDSQLPKDRFSAERLKGVDSTLKIQPAKLEDSAVYLCASSLDDREVHEQYFGPGTRLTVT.

The rearrangement links TRBV19 to TRBJ2-4; D not resolved. The ends were cut back, 5 bases at V and 2 bases at J, with 4 bases in the middle. The CDR3 extends over 12 amino acids. CDR1 is LNHDA and CDR2 is SQIVND in the germline V gene (reference sequence). The CDR3 loop is CASSRSKNIQYF. The CDR3 nucleotides are TGTGCCAGTAGTCGGTCCAAAAACATTCAGTACTTC.

This clone was seen just once. The same CDR3 is also encoded by other DNA sequences in this sample. This sequence joins TRBV27 and TRBJ1-2; D unresolved. V was shortened by 1 base and J by 4 bases, with 19 bases between the two germline ends. Germline V CDR1 and CDR2: MNHEY, SMNVEV (reference sequence). There are 17 residues in the CDR3. CDR3 region: CASSLYFGRGVFYGYTF. CDR3 DNA: TGTGCCAGCAGTTTATACTTCGGGCGGGGAGTTTTCTATGGCTACACCTTC.

This chain links TRBV5-4 with TRBJ1-2; 7 bases line up with TRBD1. V was clipped by 1 base and J by 8 bases; unmatched bases: 14. The CDR3 is made up of 16 amino acids. Germline V gives CDR1 SGHNT, CDR2 YYREEE (reference sequence). The DNA for the CDR3 is TGTGCCAGCAGCTTGTCGGCTATGCGGGACAGAGGGGGCTACACCTTC. Translating gives CASSLSAMRDRGGYTF.

Worth noting for this clone: Additional DNA sequences in this sample encode the identical CDR3. The rearrangement links TRBV18 to TRBJ1-5, with no clear D. This CDR3 has 13 residues. Trimming took 2 bases from V and 3 from J, leaving 5 bases between them. In germline, CDR1 is KGHSH, CDR2 LQKENI. The CDR3: CASSPGNNQPQHF. DNA for the CDR3: TGTGCCAGCTCACCAGGGAACAATCAGCCCCAGCATTTT.

V is TRBV11-3 and J is TRBJ2-5, with D possibly TRBD2 on 5 matching bases. The end of the DNA fits TRBJ2-7 better, so the J call may be wrong. The CDR3 is made up of 14 amino acids. Germline CDR1 is SGHNT and CDR2 is YENEEA. The DNA for the CDR3 is TGTGCCAGCAGTAGTCTAGCCTTTCGGAGCGAGCAGTACTTC. It specifies CASSSLAFRSEQYF.

On this clone itself: At one end the junction does not follow the germline gene, possibly because of a read error. The chain carries TRBV6-5 and TRBJ2-7; D is perhaps TRBD2 (7 bases). In germline, CDR1 is MNHEY, CDR2 SVGAGI. This CDR3 spans 11 amino acids. The CDR3 here is CASSLGGAENF. The CDR3 nucleotides read TGTGCCAGCAGCTTAGGGGGGGCAGAAAACTTC.

The CDR3 reads CASRPTGTPYNEQFF. The CDR3 nucleotides read TGTGCCAGCAGGCCAACAGGGACCCCCTACAATGAGCAGTTCTTC. V and J are TRBV7-9 and TRBJ2-1; D perhaps matches TRBD1 (6 bases). This CDR3 spans 15 amino acids. Trimming took 6 bases from V and 2 from J, leaving 14 bases between them. Germline lookup yields CDR1 SEHNR and CDR2 FQNEAQ (reference sequence).